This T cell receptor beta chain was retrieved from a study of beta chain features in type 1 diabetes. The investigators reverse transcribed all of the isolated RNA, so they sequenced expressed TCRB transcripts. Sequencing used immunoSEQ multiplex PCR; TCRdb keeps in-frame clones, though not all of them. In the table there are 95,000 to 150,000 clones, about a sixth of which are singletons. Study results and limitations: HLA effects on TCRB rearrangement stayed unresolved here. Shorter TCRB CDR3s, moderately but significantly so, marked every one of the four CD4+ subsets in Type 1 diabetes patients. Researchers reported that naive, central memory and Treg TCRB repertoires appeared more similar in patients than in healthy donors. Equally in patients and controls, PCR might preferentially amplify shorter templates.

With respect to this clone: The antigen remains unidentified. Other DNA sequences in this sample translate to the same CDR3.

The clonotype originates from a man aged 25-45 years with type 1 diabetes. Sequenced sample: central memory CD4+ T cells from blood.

The CDR3 DNA sequence: TGTGCCAGCAGCTTACGGGGAGGCTACAATGAGCAGTTCTTC. Protein: CASSLRGGYNEQFF. The chain is built from TRBV7-9 and TRBJ2-1, with D possibly matching TRBD2 (6 bases). Between the trimmed V and J ends, which lost 2 bases and 3 bases, there was a span of 8 bases. CDR1 and CDR2 (germline): SEHNR, FQNEAQ (reference sequence). The CDR3 consists of 14 residues.